The rows below give T cell receptor beta chains drawn from one sample of a study of T cell responses to AZD1222 COVID-19 vaccine. TCRdb's table, derived via immunoSEQ multiplex PCR, lists solely in-frame clones and lacks some. The table shows about 100,000 clones, with 87% occurring only once. The specimen comprised peripheral blood, sampled 28 days after the second AZD1222 dose. These receptors originate from an adult who received the AZD1222 COVID-19 vaccine. Both conserved end residues are part of each CDR3.

v_gene: TRBV6-1
j_gene: TRBJ1-1
CDR3aa: CASSERWGRHDFF

v_gene: TRBV13
j_gene: TRBJ2-7
CDR3aa: CASSTGGTSGGGYEQYF

v_gene: TRBV6-1
j_gene: TRBJ1-2
CDR3aa: CASSEALLGKDGYTF

v_gene: TRBV3-1/TRBV3-2
j_gene: TRBJ2-4
CDR3aa: CASSQEETSGGLAKNIQYF

v_gene: TRBV6-2/TRBV6-3
j_gene: TRBJ1-2
CDR3aa: CASSPNLNYGYTF

v_gene: TRBV13
j_gene: TRBJ1-1
CDR3aa: CASGFGRTEAFF

v_gene: TRBV19
j_gene: TRBJ1-1
CDR3aa: CASSPRDRLPEAFF

v_gene: TRBV6-5
j_gene: TRBJ2-1
CDR3aa: CASSTGETYNEQFF

v_gene: TRBV7-2
j_gene: TRBJ1-1
CDR3aa: CASSPEALAFF

v_gene: TRBV5-4
j_gene: TRBJ1-1
CDR3aa: CASSFERNTEAFF

v_gene: TRBV18
j_gene: TRBJ1-5
CDR3aa: CASSPGQGGGNQPQHF

v_gene: TRBV11-2
j_gene: TRBJ2-1
CDR3aa: CASSPIGGGANEQFF

v_gene: TRBV5-1
j_gene: TRBJ1-4
CDR3aa: CASSLGAGQNEKLFF

v_gene: TRBV6-5
j_gene: TRBJ2-1
CDR3aa: CASSYSRVDEQFF

v_gene: TRBV19
j_gene: TRBJ1-2
CDR3aa: CASSTQGKRGYGYTF

v_gene: TRBV5-6
j_gene: TRBJ2-7
CDR3aa: CASSLDRSSYEQYF

v_gene: TRBV4-1
j_gene: TRBJ1-2
CDR3aa: CASSQDGGPYGYTF

v_gene: TRBV4-3
j_gene: TRBJ2-3
CDR3aa: CASSPAWTSGFSTDTQYF

v_gene: TRBV5-1
j_gene: TRBJ1-3
CDR3aa: CASSPGAGNTIYF

v_gene: TRBV19
j_gene: TRBJ2-5
CDR3aa: CASSIGGAGQETQYF

v_gene: TRBV24-1
j_gene: TRBJ1-2
CDR3aa: CATSQGNYGYTF

v_gene: TRBV10-2
j_gene: TRBJ2-7
CDR3aa: CASSEGFQASYEQYF

v_gene: TRBV7-9
j_gene: TRBJ2-4
CDR3aa: CASSPPPRHKNIQYF

v_gene: TRBV6-5
j_gene: TRBJ2-7
CDR3aa: CASSYTSGSTYEQYF

v_gene: TRBV18
j_gene: TRBJ2-2
CDR3aa: CASSRGQGTNTGELFF

v_gene: TRBV11-2
j_gene: TRBJ2-1
CDR3aa: CASSKRTSGGHNEQFF

v_gene: TRBV15
j_gene: TRBJ1-5
CDR3aa: CATSRGAEQPQHF

v_gene: TRBV28
j_gene: TRBJ1-1
CDR3aa: CASSPRIAEAFF

v_gene: TRBV19
j_gene: TRBJ2-5
CDR3aa: CASSMDQSETQYF

v_gene: TRBV10-3
j_gene: TRBJ2-6
CDR3aa: CAITLGPSPGANVLTF

v_gene: TRBV18
j_gene: TRBJ1-1
CDR3aa: CASSPQDLNTEAFF

v_gene: TRBV9
j_gene: TRBJ2-3
CDR3aa: CASSVTTEATDTQYF

v_gene: TRBV4-3
j_gene: TRBJ1-4
CDR3aa: CASSQGRSEGEKLFF

v_gene: TRBV27
j_gene: TRBJ1-1
CDR3aa: CASSFGQGVFSEAFF

v_gene: TRBV9
j_gene: TRBJ2-1
CDR3aa: CASSARTSGGSYNEQFF

v_gene: TRBV28
j_gene: TRBJ1-2
CDR3aa: CASSNPGTGEAGGYTF

v_gene: TRBV6-4
j_gene: TRBJ2-2
CDR3aa: CASSAGNTGELFF

v_gene: TRBV6-5
j_gene: TRBJ1-5
CDR3aa: CASRGLGNQPQHF

v_gene: TRBV6-5
j_gene: TRBJ1-6
CDR3aa: CASSLGTVNNSPLHF

v_gene: TRBV6-5
j_gene: TRBJ1-2
CDR3aa: CASKEDRSPRGYTF

v_gene: TRBV6-6
j_gene: TRBJ1-1
CDR3aa: CASSYSGQQAFF

v_gene: TRBV20-1
j_gene: TRBJ1-1
CDR3aa: CSTNTEAFF

v_gene: TRBV19
j_gene: TRBJ2-7
CDR3aa: CASSMGPYSYEQYF

v_gene: TRBV15
j_gene: TRBJ2-2
CDR3aa: CATSRDPRRGTGELFF

v_gene: TRBV5-5
j_gene: TRBJ2-1
CDR3aa: CASSGTSEAQFF

v_gene: TRBV15
j_gene: TRBJ1-1
CDR3aa: CATSSPGAGTTEAFF